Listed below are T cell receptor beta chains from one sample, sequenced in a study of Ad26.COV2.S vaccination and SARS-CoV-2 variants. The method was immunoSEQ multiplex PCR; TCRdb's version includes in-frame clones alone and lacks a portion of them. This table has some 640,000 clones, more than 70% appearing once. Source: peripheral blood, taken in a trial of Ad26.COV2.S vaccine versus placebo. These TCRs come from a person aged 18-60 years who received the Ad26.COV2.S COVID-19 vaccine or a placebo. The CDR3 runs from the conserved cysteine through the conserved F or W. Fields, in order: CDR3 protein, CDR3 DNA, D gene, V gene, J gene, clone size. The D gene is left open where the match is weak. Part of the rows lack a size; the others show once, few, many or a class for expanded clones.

CDR3 protein: CASSLAGGPSYEQYF
CDR3 DNA: TGTGCCAGCTCCCTAGCGGGAGGGCCCTCCTACGAGCAGTACTTC
D gene: TRBD2
V gene: TRBV18
J gene: TRBJ2-7
clone size: NA

CDR3 protein: CASSSGVPYGYTF
CDR3 DNA: TGTGCCAGCAGTTCAGGGGTCCCCTATGGCTACACCTTC
D gene: NA
V gene: TRBV6-2/TRBV6-3
J gene: TRBJ1-2
clone size: NA

CDR3 protein: CASSPSGQGLGEQYF
CDR3 DNA: TGTGCCAGCAGCCCTTCAGGACAGGGTTTGGGGGAGCAGTACTTC
D gene: TRBD1
V gene: TRBV3-1/TRBV3-2
J gene: TRBJ2-7
clone size: NA

CDR3 protein: CASSIDHGQPFGETQYF
CDR3 DNA: TGTGCCAGTAGTATAGATCATGGACAGCCCTTCGGGGAGACCCAGTACTTC
D gene: NA
V gene: TRBV19
J gene: TRBJ2-5
clone size: NA

CDR3 protein: CASSLEVGEQYF
CDR3 DNA: TGTGCCAGCAGCTTAGAGGTTGGCGAGCAGTACTTC
D gene: NA
V gene: TRBV7-9
J gene: TRBJ2-7
clone size: NA

CDR3 protein: CASSLEWDQPQHF
CDR3 DNA: TGTGCCAGCAGCTTAGAGTGGGATCAGCCCCAGCATTTT
D gene: NA
V gene: TRBV7-9
J gene: TRBJ1-5
clone size: NA

CDR3 protein: CASSPLAGGSEQFF
CDR3 DNA: TGTGCCAGCAGCCCGCTAGCGGGAGGTTCTGAGCAGTTCTTC
D gene: TRBD2
V gene: TRBV5-4
J gene: TRBJ2-1
clone size: NA

CDR3 protein: CASSPGPYNYGYTF
CDR3 DNA: TGCGCCAGCAGTCCAGGACCATATAACTATGGCTACACCTTC
D gene: NA
V gene: TRBV10-1
J gene: TRBJ1-2
clone size: NA

CDR3 protein: CASSSQGNTEAFF
CDR3 DNA: TGTGCCAGCAGTTCCCAGGGGAACACTGAAGCTTTCTTT
D gene: NA
V gene: TRBV6-2/TRBV6-3
J gene: TRBJ1-1
clone size: NA

CDR3 protein: CASRHTSGRFNEQFF
CDR3 DNA: TGTGCCAGCAGACACACTAGCGGGAGATTCAATGAGCAGTTCTTC
D gene: TRBD2
V gene: TRBV7-9
J gene: TRBJ2-1
clone size: NA

CDR3 protein: CASSQSEWEETGDYSYEQYF
CDR3 DNA: TGCGCCAGCAGTCAATCAGAATGGGAGGAGACAGGGGATTACTCTTACGAGCAGTACTTC
D gene: TRBD1
V gene: TRBV23-1
J gene: TRBJ2-7
clone size: once